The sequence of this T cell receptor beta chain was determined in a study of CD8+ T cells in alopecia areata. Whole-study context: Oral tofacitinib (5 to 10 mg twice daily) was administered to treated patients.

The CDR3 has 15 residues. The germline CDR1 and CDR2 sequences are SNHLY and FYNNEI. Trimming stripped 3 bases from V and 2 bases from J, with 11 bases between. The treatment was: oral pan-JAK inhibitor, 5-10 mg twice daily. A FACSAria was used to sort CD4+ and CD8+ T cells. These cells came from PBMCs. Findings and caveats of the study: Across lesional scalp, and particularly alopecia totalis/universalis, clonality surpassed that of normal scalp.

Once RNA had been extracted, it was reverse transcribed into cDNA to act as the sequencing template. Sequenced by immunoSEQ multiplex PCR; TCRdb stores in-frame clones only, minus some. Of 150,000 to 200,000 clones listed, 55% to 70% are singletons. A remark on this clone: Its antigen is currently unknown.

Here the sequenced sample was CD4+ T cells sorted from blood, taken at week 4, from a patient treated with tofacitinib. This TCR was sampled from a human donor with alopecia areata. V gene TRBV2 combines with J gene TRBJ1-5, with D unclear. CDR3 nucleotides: TGTGCCAGCAGTGAGGCAAAATTCGGCAATCAGCCCCAGCATTTT. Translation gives CASSEAKFGNQPQHF.